This T cell receptor (beta chain) was recorded in a study of OX40 agonist ivuxolimab in advanced cancers. Study-wide findings and caveats: Averaging showed that CD8+ T cells had more expanded clones than CD4+ did.

Some clones are missing from TCRdb's copy, which holds only in-frame ones; the method was immunoSEQ multiplex PCR. The table includes tens of thousands of clones, about 89% detected once. There are 14 residues in the CDR3. Germline CDR1 reads LNHDA; CDR2 reads SQIVND (reference sequence). V was trimmed by 6 bases and J by 2 bases, leaving 11 bases between them. This clone was found a few times. As yet, its antigen is unknown. The clonotype comes from an adult with an advanced solid tumor such as melanoma, head and neck, liver or kidney cancer. The rearrangement links TRBV19 to TRBJ1-5; unclear D gene. Sequenced here: CD4+ or CD8+ T cells sorted from blood, sampled in a trial of the OX40 agonist ivuxolimab. CDR3 sequence reads: CASREGEGNQPQHF. CDR3 nucleotide sequence: TGTGCCAGTAGGGAGGGTGAGGGCAATCAGCCCCAGCATTTT.